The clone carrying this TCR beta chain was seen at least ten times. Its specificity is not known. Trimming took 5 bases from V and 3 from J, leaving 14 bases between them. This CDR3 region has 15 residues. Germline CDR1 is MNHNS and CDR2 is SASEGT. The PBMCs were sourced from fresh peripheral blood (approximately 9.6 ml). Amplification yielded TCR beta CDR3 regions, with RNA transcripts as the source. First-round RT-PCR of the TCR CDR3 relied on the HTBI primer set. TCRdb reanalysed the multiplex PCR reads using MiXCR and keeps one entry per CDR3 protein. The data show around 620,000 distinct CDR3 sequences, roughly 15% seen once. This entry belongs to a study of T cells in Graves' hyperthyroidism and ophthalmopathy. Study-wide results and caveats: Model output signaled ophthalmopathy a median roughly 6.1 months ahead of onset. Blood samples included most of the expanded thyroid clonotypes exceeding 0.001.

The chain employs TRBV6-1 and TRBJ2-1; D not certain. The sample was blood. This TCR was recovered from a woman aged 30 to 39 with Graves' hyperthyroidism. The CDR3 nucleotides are TGTGCCAGCAGTCGTTCCGGGCCCGACTACAATGAGCAGTTCTTC. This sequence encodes CASSRSGPDYNEQFF.